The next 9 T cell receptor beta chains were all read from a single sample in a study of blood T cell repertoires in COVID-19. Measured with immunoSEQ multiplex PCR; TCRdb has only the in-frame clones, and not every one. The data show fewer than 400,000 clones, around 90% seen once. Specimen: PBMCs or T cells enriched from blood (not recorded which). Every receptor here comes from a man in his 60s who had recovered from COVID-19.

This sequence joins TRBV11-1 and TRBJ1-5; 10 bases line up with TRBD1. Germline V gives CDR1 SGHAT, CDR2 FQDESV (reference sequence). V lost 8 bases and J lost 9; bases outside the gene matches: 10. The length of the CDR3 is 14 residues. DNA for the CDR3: TGTGCCAGCCTGACAGGGGGCTCAATCACGCCCCAGCATTTT. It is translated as CASLTGGSITPQHF.

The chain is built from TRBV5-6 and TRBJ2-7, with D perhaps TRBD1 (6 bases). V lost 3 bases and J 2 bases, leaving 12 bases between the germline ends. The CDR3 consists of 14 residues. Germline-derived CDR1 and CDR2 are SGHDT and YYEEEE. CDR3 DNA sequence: TGTGCCAGCAGCTCCCAGGGGAAACCCTACGAGCAGTACTTC. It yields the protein CASSSQGKPYEQYF.

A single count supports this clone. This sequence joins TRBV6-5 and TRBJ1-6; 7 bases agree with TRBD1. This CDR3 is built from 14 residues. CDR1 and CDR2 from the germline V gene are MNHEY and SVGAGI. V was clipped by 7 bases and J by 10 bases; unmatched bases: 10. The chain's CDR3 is CASNRGGQVSPLHF. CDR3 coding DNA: TGTGCCAGCAACAGGGGAGGACAGGTCTCACCCCTCCACTTT.

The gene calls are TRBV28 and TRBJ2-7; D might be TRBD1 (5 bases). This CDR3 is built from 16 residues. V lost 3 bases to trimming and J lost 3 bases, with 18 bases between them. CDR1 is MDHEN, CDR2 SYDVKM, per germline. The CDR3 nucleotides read TGTGCCAGCAGTTTGGTGCAGGGCAACGACGTCTACGAGCAGTACTTC. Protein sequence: CASSLVQGNDVYEQYF.

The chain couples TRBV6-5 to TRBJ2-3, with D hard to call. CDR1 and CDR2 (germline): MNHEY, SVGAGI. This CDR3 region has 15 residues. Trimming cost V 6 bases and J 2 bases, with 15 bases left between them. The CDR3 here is CASRRIATDTDTQYF. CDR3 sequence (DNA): TGTGCCAGCAGGCGGATCGCCACCGACACAGATACGCAGTATTTT.

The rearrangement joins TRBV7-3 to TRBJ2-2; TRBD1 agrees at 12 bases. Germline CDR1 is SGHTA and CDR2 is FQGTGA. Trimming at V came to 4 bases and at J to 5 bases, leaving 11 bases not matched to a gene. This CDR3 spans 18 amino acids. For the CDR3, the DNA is TGTGCCAGCAGCTCCACCGGGACAGGGGGCGCGGGAACCGGGGAGCTGTTTTTT. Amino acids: CASSSTGTGGAGTGELFF.

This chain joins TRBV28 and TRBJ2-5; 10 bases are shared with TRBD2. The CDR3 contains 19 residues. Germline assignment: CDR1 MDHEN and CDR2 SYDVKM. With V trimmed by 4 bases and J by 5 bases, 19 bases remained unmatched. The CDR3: CASSYNSLASSTSGETQYF. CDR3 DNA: TGTGCCAGCAGTTACAATTCATTGGCCTCTTCGACTAGCGGGGAGACCCAGTACTTC.

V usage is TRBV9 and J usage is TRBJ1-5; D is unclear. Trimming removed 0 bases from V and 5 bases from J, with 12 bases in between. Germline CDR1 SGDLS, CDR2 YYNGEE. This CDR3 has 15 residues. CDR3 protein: CASSVGSISHQPQHF. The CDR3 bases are TGTGCCAGCAGCGTAGGGTCGATAAGCCATCAGCCCCAGCATTTT.

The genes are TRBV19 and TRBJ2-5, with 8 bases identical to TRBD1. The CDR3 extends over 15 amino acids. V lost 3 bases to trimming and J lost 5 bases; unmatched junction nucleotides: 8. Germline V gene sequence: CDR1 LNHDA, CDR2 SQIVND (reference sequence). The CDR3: CASSIRQGSGETQYF. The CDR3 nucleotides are TGTGCCAGTAGTATTCGACAGGGGTCAGGGGAGACCCAGTACTTC.